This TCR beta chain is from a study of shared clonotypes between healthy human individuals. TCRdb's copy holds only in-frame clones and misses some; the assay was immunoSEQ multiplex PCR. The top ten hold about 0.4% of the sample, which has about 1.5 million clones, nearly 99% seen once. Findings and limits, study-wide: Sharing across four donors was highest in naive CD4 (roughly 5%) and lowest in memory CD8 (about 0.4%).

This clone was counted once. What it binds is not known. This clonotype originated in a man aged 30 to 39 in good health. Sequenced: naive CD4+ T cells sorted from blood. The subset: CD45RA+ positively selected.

CDR3 sequence (DNA): TGTGCCAGCAGGTACGGACAGGATCACTACAATGAGCAGTTCTTC. This codes for CASRYGQDHYNEQFF. The chain couples TRBV6-5 to TRBJ2-1, with 7 positions matching TRBD1. The CDR3 has 15 residues. The V gene end was trimmed by 6 bases and the J gene end by 3 bases; junction bases not matched to a gene: 8. Germline CDR1 MNHEY, CDR2 SVGAGI.